These 18 T cell receptor beta chains came from one sample sequenced in a study of T-cell memory formation after mild COVID-19. Each CDR3 protein is one row after TCRdb ran MiXCR on the 5' RACE reads. Among around 320,000 distinct CDR3 sequences listed, roughly an eighth were seen once. Sequencing was done on a sample of PBMCs or a T cell subset sorted from them (not recorded which). Receptor source: a man between 18 and 29 years old who had mild COVID-19 (a few samples of this study predate the infection). Cell type and time point are not known.

This clonotype has ten or more counts. The chain links TRBV7-9 to TRBJ2-3; D gene uncertain. The V and J ends lost 5 bases and 1 base respectively, with 13 bases between them. The length of the CDR3 is 15 residues. Germline lookup yields CDR1 SEHNR and CDR2 FQNEAQ (reference sequence). CDR3 loop: CASSPAWVGTDTQYF. The CDR3 DNA sequence: TGTGCCAGCAGCCCGGCTTGGGTCGGCACAGATACGCAGTATTTT.

The V call is TRBV7-3, the J call TRBJ2-2; D perhaps matches TRBD2 (5 bases). CDR3 length: 15 residues. V was trimmed by 8 bases and J by 1 base, leaving 14 bases between them. Germline V gives CDR1 SGHTA, CDR2 FQGTGA. As DNA, the CDR3 is TGTGCCAGCCCCGGGGTGCAAGAGAACACCGGGGAGCTGTTTTTT. This gives the protein CASPGVQENTGELFF.

This chain uses TRBV4-2 with TRBJ1-1, with no clear D. V was pared by 1 base and J by 6 bases, with 6 bases between. CDR1 LGHNA and CDR2 YNFKEQ come from the germline V gene. The CDR3 contains 12 residues. CDR3 DNA: TGTGCCAGCAGCCAAGGGGGTTCTGAAGCTTTCTTT. Amino acid sequence: CASSQGGSEAFF.

This clonotype showed up just a few times. This chain links TRBV2 with TRBJ2-6; the D gene could be TRBD1 or TRBD2 (5 bases each). CDR3 length: 17 amino acids. V lost 5 bases and J lost 2, with 16 bases in between. Germline loops: CDR1 SNHLY, CDR2 FYNNEI. CDR3 bases: TGTGCCAGCAGTTCCGGTCGGGGCACTGCTGGGGCCAACGTCCTGACTTTC. This encodes CASSSGRGTAGANVLTF.

This clonotype was observed a few times. This chain uses TRBV12-5 with TRBJ1-2; 9 positions match TRBD1. V lost 3 bases to trimming and J lost 6 bases; unmatched junction nucleotides: 11. CDR3 size: 16 residues. Germline CDR1 is LGHNT and CDR2 is FRNRAP. CDR3 in amino acids: CASGFTTGGSPNGYTF. CDR3 coding DNA: TGTGCTAGTGGTTTTACCACAGGGGGCTCCCCAAATGGCTACACCTTC.

This clonotype has at least ten counts. The chain joins TRBV4-2 to TRBJ2-5; 11 bases fit TRBD1. The CDR3 spans 16 residues. J lost 2 bases, V lost 5 bases, and 7 bases had no gene match. Germline V CDR1 and CDR2: LGHNA, YNFKEQ. DNA for the CDR3: TGTGCCAGCAGCTTAGGAGGACAGGGGGCGCAAGAGACCCAGTACTTC. It specifies CASSLGGQGAQETQYF.

This clonotype has just a few counts. The chain combines TRBV5-6 with TRBJ1-6, with 10 bases that match TRBD1. The CDR3 runs 16 residues. Germline CDR1 SGHDT, CDR2 YYEEEE. The V gene end was trimmed by 4 bases and the J gene end by 9 bases; junction bases not matched to a gene: 10. The CDR3 loop reads CASSPTWTGGSSPLHF. The CDR3 DNA is TGTGCCAGCAGCCCCACTTGGACAGGGGGGAGTTCACCCCTCCACTTT.

The gene calls are TRBV7-3 and TRBJ1-1, with unresolved D. The CDR3 is 15 residues long. Trimming took 3 bases from V and 0 from J, leaving 11 bases between them. CDR1 is SGHTA and CDR2 is FQGTGA in the germline V gene. The CDR3: CASSFWTVVNTEAFF. DNA for the CDR3: TGTGCCAGCAGCTTCTGGACGGTTGTGAACACTGAAGCTTTCTTT.

This clonotype was recorded a few times. The V call is TRBV28, the J call TRBJ2-5; D tentatively fits TRBD1 or TRBD2 (5 bases each). The CDR3 covers 15 residues. V was pared by 1 base and J by 2 bases, with 11 bases between. Germline loops: CDR1 MDHEN, CDR2 SYDVKM. CDR3 DNA: TGTGCCAGCAGTTTATCCGGGACGCCACAAGAGACCCAGTACTTC. Protein product: CASSLSGTPQETQYF.

This clonotype was observed at least ten times. V and J are TRBV7-9 and TRBJ2-5; 7 positions agree with TRBD1. The junction had 4 bases not matched to a gene; V was cut back by 5 bases and J by 4 bases. The CDR3 spans 13 residues. Looked up from germline, CDR1 is SEHNR and CDR2 is FQNEAQ (reference sequence). CDR3 DNA: TGTGCCAGCAGCCTTCGACAGGGAGAGACCCAGTACTTC. Translating gives CASSLRQGETQYF. The complete variable domain, with remaining parts taken from reference TRBV7-9 and TRBJ2-5, reads DTGVSQNPRHKITKRGQNVTFRCDPISEHNRLYWYRQTLGQGPEFLTYFQNEAQLEKSRLLSDRFSAERPKGSFSTLEIQRTEQGDSAMYLCASSLRQGETQYFGPGTRLLVL.

This clonotype came up a few times. The chain recombines TRBV7-3 with TRBJ2-2, with D perhaps given as TRBD1 or TRBD2 (5 bases each). This CDR3 spans 16 amino acids. V lost 5 bases, J lost 3 bases, and 16 bases lay in between. Germline CDR1 reads SGHTA; CDR2 reads FQGTGA. CDR3 nucleotides: TGTGCCAGCAGCCCAGTTTGGGACGGTGACACCGGGGAGCTGTTTTTT. As protein: CASSPVWDGDTGELFF.

This chain links TRBV15 with TRBJ2-3; 9 bases map to TRBD2. Germline lookup yields CDR1 LNHNV and CDR2 YYDKDF (reference sequence). The CDR3 covers 16 residues. Trimming at V came to 5 bases and at J to 4 bases, leaving 10 bases not matched to a gene. CDR3: CATSPSASGVADTQYF. DNA of the CDR3: TGTGCCACCAGCCCGTCGGCTAGCGGGGTAGCAGATACGCAGTATTTT. The entire variable domain, with the rest obtained from reference TRBV15 and TRBJ2-3, is as follows: DAMVIQNPRYQVTQFGKPVTLSCSQTLNHNVMYWYQQKSSQAPKLLFHYYDKDFNNEADTPDNFQSRRPNTSFCFLDIRSPGLGDTAMYLCATSPSASGVADTQYFGPGTRLTVL.

The table lists this clonotype with a few counts. The rearrangement links TRBV5-1 to TRBJ2-1; a weak D match, TRBD2 (5 bases). The V and J ends lost 0 bases and 10 bases respectively, with 11 bases between them. The CDR3 loop spans 13 amino acids. Germline V gives CDR1 SGHRS, CDR2 YFSETQ. CDR3 DNA sequence: TGCGCCAGCAGCTTGGTTGCAGTAGCGGAGCAGTTCTTC. This codes for CASSLVAVAEQFF. Full variable domain (outside the CDR3, taken from reference TRBV5-1 and TRBJ2-1): KAGVTQTPRYLIKTRGQQVTLSCSPISGHRSVSWYQQTPGQGLQFLFEYFSETQRNKGNFPGRFSGRQFSNSRSEMNVSTLELGDSALYLCASSLVAVAEQFFGPGTRLTVL.

This clonotype has more than one count but fewer than ten. The chain carries TRBV6-6 and TRBJ1-1; 8 bases fit TRBD1. Per the germline V gene, CDR1 is MNHNY and CDR2 is SVGAGI (reference sequence). The CDR3 is 15 amino acids. Germline trimming cut 4 bases from V and 1 base from J; bases unmatched to any gene: 5. CDR3 sequence (DNA): TGTGCCAGCAGTTCTCAAGGGACAGGGAACACTGAAGCTTTCTTT. It specifies CASSSQGTGNTEAFF.

In this sample, this clonotype turned up a few times. The V call is TRBV5-5, the J call TRBJ1-1; D gene uncertain. This CDR3 is built from 15 residues. V lost 4 bases to trimming and J lost 2 bases, with 15 bases between them. Germline V gives CDR1 SGHKS, CDR2 YYEKEE (reference sequence). Written as DNA, the CDR3 is TGTGCCAGCAGCCTGGGCTGGGTCCAAAACACTGAAGCTTTCTTT. Encoded protein: CASSLGWVQNTEAFF.

This sequence joins TRBV10-3 and TRBJ2-2; 8 positions agree with TRBD2. The CDR3 contains 14 residues. With 4 bases clipped from V and 7 bases from J, the junction kept 5 bases outside the gene matches. The V gene's germline CDR1 is ENHRY and CDR2 SYGVKD. CDR3 residues: CAISAGTSYGELFF. The CDR3 nucleotides read TGTGCCATCAGTGCCGGGACTAGTTACGGGGAGCTGTTTTTT.

V is TRBV5-1 and J is TRBJ2-2, with TRBD1 as a possible D gene (5 bases). Germline V CDR1 and CDR2: SGHRS, YFSETQ. Trimming shortened V by 6 bases and J by 2 bases, and 17 bases separated the two germline ends. The CDR3 totals 16 residues. This chain's CDR3 is CASNQGQKVNTGELFF. CDR3 sequence (DNA): TGCGCCAGCAATCAGGGCCAGAAAGTAAACACCGGGGAGCTGTTTTTT.

The gene calls are TRBV7-3 and TRBJ2-3, with a tentative D call TRBD2 (6 bases). CDR1 and CDR2 (germline): SGHTA, FQGTGA. This CDR3 contains 13 residues. V was pared by 4 bases and J by 6 bases, with 11 bases between. DNA for the CDR3: TGTGCCAGCAGCTCGGGAGATGAGGATACGCAGTATTTT. Amino acid sequence: CASSSGDEDTQYF.